Listed below are T cell receptor beta chains from one sample, sequenced in a study of blood T cell repertoires in COVID-19. Assay used: immunoSEQ multiplex PCR; TCRdb lists only in-frame clones, some missing. The data show around 270,000 clones, with 65% to 85% seen just once and less than 2% held by the top ten. Sequenced input: peripheral blood. The origin of the receptors is a woman aged 35 to 49 who had recovered from COVID-19. CDR3s include the opening cysteine and the closing phenylalanine or tryptophan. D genes are given only for firm matches. Size is stated for part of the rows, as once, few or many counts, or as a class when the clone is expanded.

j_call,v_call,d_call,clone_size,cdr3_aa,cdr3_nt
TRBJ2-2,TRBV27,TRBD2,-,CASSRGGTGELFF,TGTGCCAGCAGTCGGGGAGGGACCGGGGAGCTGTTTTTT
TRBJ1-4,TRBV29-1,TRBD1,once,CSVRIGTALNEKLFF,TGCAGCGTCCGAATCGGGACAGCTCTTAATGAAAAACTGTTTTTT
TRBJ2-7,TRBV30,-,once,CACSRERGSYEQYF,TGTGCCTGTTCCCGTGAAAGGGGGTCCTACGAGCAGTACTTC
TRBJ2-3,TRBV7-9,TRBD2,-,CASSPGTSKTVHTQYF,TGTGCCAGCAGCCCCGGGACTAGCAAAACCGTCCATACGCAGTATTTT
TRBJ2-3,TRBV15,TRBD2,-,CATSRFLAGGTDTQYF,TGTGCCACCAGCAGGTTTCTAGCGGGGGGTACAGATACGCAGTATTTT
TRBJ1-6,TRBV5-1,TRBD1,-,CASRTGENSPLHF,TGCGCCAGCCGGACAGGGGAGAATTCACCCCTCCACTTT
TRBJ1-1,TRBV2,-,-,CASSEYMNTEAFF,TGTGCCAGCAGTGAATATATGAACACTGAAGCTTTCTTT
TRBJ2-2,TRBV5-4,TRBD1,-,CASSLGSRGRGYTGELFF,TGTGCCAGCAGCTTGGGGTCTAGGGGGCGAGGCTACACCGGGGAGCTGTTTTTT
TRBJ1-5,TRBV28,-,-,CASTNYQPQHF,TGTGCCAGCACCAACTATCAGCCCCAGCATTTT
TRBJ2-6,TRBV13,-,-,CASRVTVLPGANVLTF,TGTGCCAGCAGAGTGACAGTCTTGCCTGGGGCCAACGTCCTGACTTTC